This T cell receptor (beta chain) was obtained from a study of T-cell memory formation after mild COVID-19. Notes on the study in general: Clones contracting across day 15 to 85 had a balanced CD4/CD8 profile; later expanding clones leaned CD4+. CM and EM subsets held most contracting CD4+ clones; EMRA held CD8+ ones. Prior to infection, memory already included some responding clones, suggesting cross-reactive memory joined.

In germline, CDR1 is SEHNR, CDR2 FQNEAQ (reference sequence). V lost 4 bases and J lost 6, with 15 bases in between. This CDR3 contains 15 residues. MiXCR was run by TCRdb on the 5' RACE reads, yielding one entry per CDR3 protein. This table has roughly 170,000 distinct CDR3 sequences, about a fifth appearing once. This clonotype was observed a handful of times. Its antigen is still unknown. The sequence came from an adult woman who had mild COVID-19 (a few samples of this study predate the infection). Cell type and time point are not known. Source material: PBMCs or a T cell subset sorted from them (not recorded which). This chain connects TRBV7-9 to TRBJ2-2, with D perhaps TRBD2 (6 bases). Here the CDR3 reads CASSSLTGEAGELFF. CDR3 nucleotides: TGTGCCAGCAGCTCCTTAACGGGGGAGGCCGGGGAGCTGTTTTTT.